A selection of T cell receptor beta chains follows, all from one sample in a study of circulating and synovial CD4+ cells in juvenile arthritis. Generated by immunoSEQ multiplex PCR, the TCRdb table keeps only in-frame clones and is missing some. The sample lists 30,000 to 40,000 clones; 90% to 95% were seen once. The sample taken for sequencing was CD4+ T cells from blood. These receptors came from a human donor with juvenile idiopathic arthritis. Each CDR3 is given without its conserved first and last residue. A D gene is named only where the DNA matches it firmly. Clone sizes are given selectively: once, few, many, or a class where the clone is expanded.

D gene | V gene | clone size | CDR3 length | CDR3 protein
TRBD1 | TRBV11-2 | . | 13 | ASSFPAGGSETQY
. | TRBV28 | once | 13 | ASSPGGGANEKLF
TRBD1 | TRBV28 | . | 14 | ASSPLGTGGAGEQY
. | TRBV7-2 | . | 13 | ASSLGASPGNTIY
. | TRBV10-3 | . | 11 | AITRGLGEKLF
. | TRBV5-1 | . | 14 | ASSLTQTGPNEKLF
TRBD2 | TRBV13 | . | 11 | ASSPSGEETQY
. | TRBV5-6 | . | 15 | ASSLAKRIGAGNTIY
TRBD1 | TRBV28 | . | 11 | ASRTGGSYEQY
. | TRBV5-3 | few | 13 | AMTGASTANEKLF
. | TRBV6-1 | . | 13 | ASRVGGNLNTEAF
. | TRBV5-1 | once | 12 | ASRETTGYYEQY
. | TRBV5-4 | . | 11 | ASSLFDSNEQF
TRBD1 | TRBV6-5 | few | 13 | ASSFLDRGLYGYT
TRBD2 | TRBV5-1 | . | 14 | ASSLSEVAGAYEQY
TRBD2 | TRBV28 | . | 11 | ATRGTSGYEQY